The 2 T cell receptor beta chains listed next were all sequenced from one sample in a study of response to subunit inactivated influenza vaccine (dated 2018 in TCRdb). The time point label, as the study defines it: approximately 40 days after influenza vaccine administration. Libraries were built with RT-PCR. The run used an Illumina HiSeq 2500. TCRdb reran the public reads through fastp at Q25 and MiXCR, keeping productive beta chains. Rows are combined by CDR3 protein, so each entry shows the most common genes and DNA. The sample table holds a few hundred thousand distinct CDR3 sequences, of which 10% to 11% were seen once. Of the sample, 12% is held by the ten largest clones. Here the sequenced sample was PBMCs from blood, taken 40 to 50 days after vaccination. These receptor sequences come from a man aged 50 to 59 who received an inactivated influenza vaccine. Donor details come from another sample of the same person, matched by shared clones.

This clonotype showed up just a few times. The rearrangement uses TRBV3-1 and TRBJ1-2; weak D call: TRBD1 (5 bases). Trimming removed 1 base from V and 5 bases from J, with 14 bases in between. Per the germline V gene, CDR1 is LGHDT and CDR2 is YNNKEL (reference sequence). The length of the CDR3 is 15 residues. CDR3 sequence reads: CASSQGGGDWYGYTF. CDR3 bases: TGTGCCAGCAGCCAAGGAGGAGGGGACTGGTATGGCTACACCTTC.

This clonotype occurred a few times. V gene TRBV29-1 combines with J gene TRBJ2-3, with D perhaps being TRBD1 or TRBD2 (6 bases each). The CDR3 totals 15 residues. Germline values: CDR1 SQVTM, CDR2 ANQGSEA. The V end was cut by 6 bases, the J end by 0 bases, with 16 bases between. As DNA, the CDR3 is TGCAGCGTGCTCTTTTGGGGGGCTAGCACAGATACGCAGTATTTT. Its protein is CSVLFWGASTDTQYF.